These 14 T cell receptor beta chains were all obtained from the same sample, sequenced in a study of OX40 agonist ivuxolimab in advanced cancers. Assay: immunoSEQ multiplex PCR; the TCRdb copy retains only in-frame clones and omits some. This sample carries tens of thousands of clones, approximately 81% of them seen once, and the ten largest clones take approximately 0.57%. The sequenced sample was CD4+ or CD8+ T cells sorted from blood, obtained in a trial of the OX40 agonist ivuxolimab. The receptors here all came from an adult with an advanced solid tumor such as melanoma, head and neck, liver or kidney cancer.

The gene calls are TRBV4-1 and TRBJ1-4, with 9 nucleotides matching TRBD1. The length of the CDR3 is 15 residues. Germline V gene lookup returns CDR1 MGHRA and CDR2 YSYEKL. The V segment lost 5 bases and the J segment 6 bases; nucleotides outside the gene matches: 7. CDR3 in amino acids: CASSKTQGADEKLFF. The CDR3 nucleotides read TGCGCCAGCAGCAAAACACAGGGGGCAGATGAAAAACTGTTTTTT.

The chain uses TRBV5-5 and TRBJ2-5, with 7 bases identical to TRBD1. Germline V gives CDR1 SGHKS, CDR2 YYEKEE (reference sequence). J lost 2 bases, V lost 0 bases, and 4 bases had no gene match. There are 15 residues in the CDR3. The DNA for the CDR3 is TGTGCCAGCAGCTTGGCTGTCAGGGGGCAAGAGACCCAGTACTTC. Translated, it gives CASSLAVRGQETQYF.

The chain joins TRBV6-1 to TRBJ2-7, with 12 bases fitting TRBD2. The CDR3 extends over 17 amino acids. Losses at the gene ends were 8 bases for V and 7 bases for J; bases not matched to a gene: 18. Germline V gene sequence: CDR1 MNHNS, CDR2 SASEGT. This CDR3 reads CASGGTLTSGGSREQYF. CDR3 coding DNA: TGTGCCAGCGGTGGAACTTTGACTAGCGGGGGCTCGCGGGAGCAGTACTTC.

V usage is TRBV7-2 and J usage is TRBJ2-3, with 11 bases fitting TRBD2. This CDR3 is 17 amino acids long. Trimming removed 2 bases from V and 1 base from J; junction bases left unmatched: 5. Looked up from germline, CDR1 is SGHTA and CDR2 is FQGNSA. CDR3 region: CASSLWTSGSGTDTQYF. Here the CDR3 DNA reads TGTGCCAGCAGCTTATGGACTAGCGGGTCGGGCACAGATACGCAGTATTTT.

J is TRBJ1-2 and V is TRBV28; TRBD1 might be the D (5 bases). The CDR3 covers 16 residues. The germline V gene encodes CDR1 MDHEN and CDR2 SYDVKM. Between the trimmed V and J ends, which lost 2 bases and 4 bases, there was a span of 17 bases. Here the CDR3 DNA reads TGTGCCAGCAGTTTAGGGGCAGACAAACGGGGCTATGGCTACACCTTC. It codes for CASSLGADKRGYGYTF.

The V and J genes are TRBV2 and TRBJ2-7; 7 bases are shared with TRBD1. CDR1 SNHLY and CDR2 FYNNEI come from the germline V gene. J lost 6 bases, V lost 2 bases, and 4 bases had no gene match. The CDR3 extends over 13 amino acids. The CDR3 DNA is TGTGCCAGCAGTGAACAGGGGGACGGCGAGCAGTACTTC. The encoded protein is CASSEQGDGEQYF.

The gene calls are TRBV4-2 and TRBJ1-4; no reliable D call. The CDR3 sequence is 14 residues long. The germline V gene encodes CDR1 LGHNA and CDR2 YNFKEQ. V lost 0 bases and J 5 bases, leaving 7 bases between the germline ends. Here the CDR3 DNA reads TGTGCCAGCAGCCAAGAAGGCGCAAATGAAAAACTGTTTTTT. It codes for CASSQEGANEKLFF.

The DNA of the CDR3 is TGTGCCAGTAGTATAGGACACCCAGCAACTAATGAAAAACTGTTTTTT. This gives the protein CASSIGHPATNEKLFF. The chain recombines TRBV19 with TRBJ1-4; D not certain. V was trimmed by 1 base and J by 0 bases, leaving 9 bases between them. CDR3 size: 16 residues. Germline CDR1 and CDR2: LNHDA and SQIVND (reference sequence).

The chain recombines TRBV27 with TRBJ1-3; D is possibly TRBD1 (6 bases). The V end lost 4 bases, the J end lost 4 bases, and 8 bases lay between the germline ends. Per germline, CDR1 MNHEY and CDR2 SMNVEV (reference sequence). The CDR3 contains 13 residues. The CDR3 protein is CASSYREGNTIYF. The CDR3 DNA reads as TGTGCCAGCAGTTACAGGGAGGGAAACACCATATATTTT.

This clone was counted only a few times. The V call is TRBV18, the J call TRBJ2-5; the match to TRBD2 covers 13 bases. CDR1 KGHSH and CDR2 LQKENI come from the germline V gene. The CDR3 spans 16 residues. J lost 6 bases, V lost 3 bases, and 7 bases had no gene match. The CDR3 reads CASSPNGLAGVQTQYF. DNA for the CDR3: TGTGCCAGCTCACCGAACGGACTAGCGGGAGTCCAGACCCAGTACTTC.

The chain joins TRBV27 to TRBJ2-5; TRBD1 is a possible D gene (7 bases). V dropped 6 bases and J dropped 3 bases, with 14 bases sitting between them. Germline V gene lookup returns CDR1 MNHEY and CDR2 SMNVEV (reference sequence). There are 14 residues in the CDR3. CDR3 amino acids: CASSRGDREETQYF. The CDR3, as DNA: TGTGCCAGCAGCAGGGGGGACCGGGAAGAGACCCAGTACTTC.

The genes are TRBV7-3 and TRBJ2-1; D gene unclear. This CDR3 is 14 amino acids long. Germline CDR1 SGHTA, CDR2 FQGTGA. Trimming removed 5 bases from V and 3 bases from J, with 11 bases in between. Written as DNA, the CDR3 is TGTGCCAGCAGCCTCGGGCTTATCTACAATGAGCAGTTCTTC. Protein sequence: CASSLGLIYNEQFF.

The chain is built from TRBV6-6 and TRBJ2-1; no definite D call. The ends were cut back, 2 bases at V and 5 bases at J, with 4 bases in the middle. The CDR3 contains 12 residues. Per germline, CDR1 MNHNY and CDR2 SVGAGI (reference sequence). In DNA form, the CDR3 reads TGTGCCAGCAGTTACAGTGACAATGAGCAGTTCTTC. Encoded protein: CASSYSDNEQFF.

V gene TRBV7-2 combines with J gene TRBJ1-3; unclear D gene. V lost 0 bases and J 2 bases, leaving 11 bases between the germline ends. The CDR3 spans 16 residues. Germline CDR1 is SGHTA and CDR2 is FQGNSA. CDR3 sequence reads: CASSLASNPPGNTIYF. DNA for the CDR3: TGTGCCAGCAGCTTAGCCTCTAACCCCCCTGGAAACACCATATATTTT.